The 18 T cell receptor beta chains below all came from one sample that was sequenced in a study of STAT5B mutations in CD4+ large granular lymphocyte leukemia. Using immunoSEQ multiplex PCR, the repertoire was profiled, and TCRdb retains in-frame clones only, with some absent. The data contain tens of thousands of clones, roughly 75% of them singletons. The sample consisted of CD4+ T cells from blood buffy coats. These receptors came from a human donor in good health.

A few counts support this clone. A read error may account for a junction end that differs from germline. J is TRBJ2-1 and V is TRBV11-2; 11 bases line up with TRBD2. The CDR3 spans 15 residues. CDR1 SGHAT and CDR2 FQNNGV come from the germline V gene. Written as DNA, the CDR3 is TGTGCCAGCAGGTTAGCGGGAGGGCCGGTCAATGAGCAGTTCTTC. Amino acids: CASRLAGGPVNEQFF.

In its sample, this clone was seen once. The chain employs TRBV5-1 and TRBJ2-2, with 9 bases fitting TRBD1. CDR1 and CDR2 (germline): SGHRS, YFSETQ. The trim removed 2 bases at V and 1 base at J, leaving 3 bases unmatched. The CDR3 totals 16 residues. CDR3 amino acids: CASSLGTGQNTGELFF. CDR3 in DNA: TGCGCCAGCAGCTTAGGGACAGGGCAGAACACCGGGGAGCTGTTTTTT.

The rearrangement joins TRBV6-1 to TRBJ2-7, with TRBD1 matching 11 bases. Germline lookup yields CDR1 MNHNS and CDR2 SASEGT. V was pared by 2 bases and J by 10 bases, with 7 bases of the junction left unmatched. CDR3 length equals 14 residues. The CDR3 loop is CASSERLGQGDQYF. As DNA, the CDR3 is TGTGCCAGCAGTGAACGTTTGGGACAGGGGGATCAGTACTTC.

This rearrangement joins TRBV5-1 to TRBJ2-7, with TRBD2 matching 8 bases. The CDR3 runs to 15 residues. Germline V lookup: CDR1 SGHRS, CDR2 YFSETQ. Trimming removed 0 bases from V and 4 bases from J; junction bases left unmatched: 6. The CDR3 DNA is TGCGCCAGCAGCTTGGTTAGCGGGATCCGTTACGAGCAGTACTTC. Translating it yields CASSLVSGIRYEQYF.

This clone occurred once. The chain combines TRBV5-6 with TRBJ1-5, with no clear D. This CDR3 has 13 amino acids. Germline loops: CDR1 SGHDT, CDR2 YYEEEE. The V gene lost 0 bases and the J gene lost 2 bases, with 3 bases spanning the gap. CDR3 sequence reads: CASSLDGNQPQHF. The CDR3, as DNA: TGTGCCAGCAGCTTGGACGGCAATCAGCCCCAGCATTTT.

The chain uses TRBV6-1 and TRBJ2-7, with 13 positions matching TRBD2. This CDR3 has 14 amino acids. Germline V gene data show CDR1 as MNHNS and CDR2 as SASEGT. J was trimmed by 6 bases and V by 7 bases; bases with no gene match: 6. CDR3 amino acids: CASIWTSGRGEQYF. The CDR3 region has the DNA TGTGCCAGCATTTGGACTAGCGGGAGAGGCGAGCAGTACTTC.

The J gene is TRBJ2-3, the V gene TRBV20-1, with D unresolved. The germline gives CDR1 DFQATT, CDR2 SNEGSKA (reference sequence). This CDR3 is built from 11 residues. V lost 6 bases to trimming and J lost 4 bases, with 8 bases between them. The CDR3 region has the DNA TGCAGTGCCCTGCCATCAGATACGCAGTATTTT. Translating gives CSALPSDTQYF.

The J gene is TRBJ2-7, the V gene TRBV6-5; D gene ambiguous. CDR1 and CDR2 (germline): MNHEY, SVGAGI. The CDR3 spans 11 residues. V dropped 6 bases and J dropped 3 bases, with 6 bases sitting between them. The CDR3 region is CASRAYYEQYF. DNA of the CDR3: TGTGCCAGCAGGGCCTACTACGAGCAGTACTTC.

As to this clone: The junction departs from germline at one end; a sequencing error may be responsible. The DNA for the CDR3 is TGTGCTAGCAGCTTAGGAGGGGCCAATGAGCAGTTCTTC. This codes for CASSLGGANEQFF. The V call is TRBV7-7, the J call TRBJ2-1, with D possibly being TRBD2 (6 bases). The germline V gene has CDR1 SSHAT and CDR2 FNYEAQ (reference sequence). This CDR3 spans 13 amino acids. The full variable domain, rest sourced from reference TRBV7-7 and TRBJ2-1, is GAGVSQSPRYKVTKRGQDVTLRCDPISSHATLYWYQQALGQGPEFLTYFNYEAQPDKSGLPSDRFSAERPEGSISTLTIQRTEQRDSAMYRCASSLGGANEQFFGPGTRLTVL.

V and J are TRBV7-9 and TRBJ1-5; no definite D call. CDR1 is SEHNR, CDR2 FQNEAQ, per germline (reference sequence). The CDR3 loop spans 14 amino acids. The V gene lost 1 base and the J gene lost 1 base, with 5 bases spanning the gap. The chain's CDR3 is CASSLGTSNQPQHF. The CDR3 region has the DNA TGTGCCAGCAGCTTAGGAACCAGCAATCAGCCCCAGCATTTT.

The V and J genes are TRBV25-1 and TRBJ2-4, with D perhaps TRBD1 or TRBD2 (5 bases each). Germline V CDR1 and CDR2: MGHDK, SYGVNS. V was trimmed by 3 bases and J by 4 bases, leaving 10 bases between them. This CDR3 has 14 residues. CDR3 DNA: TGTGCCAGCAGTGATAGTGGGGGTAAAAACATTCAGTACTTC. It translates to CASSDSGGKNIQYF.

CDR3 residues: CASSSPQGYEQYF. CDR3 nucleotides: TGTGCCAGCAGTTCCCCTCAGGGTTACGAGCAGTACTTC. This chain joins TRBV27 and TRBJ2-7, with D possibly being TRBD1 (5 bases). The germline gives CDR1 MNHEY, CDR2 SMNVEV (reference sequence). V shed 4 bases and J shed 4 bases, with 11 bases lying between them. The CDR3 consists of 13 residues.

This chain connects TRBV29-1 to TRBJ2-2; 14 bases are shared with TRBD2. V dropped 5 bases and J dropped 4; count of bases not matched to a gene: 9. This CDR3 region has 17 residues. CDR1 is SQVTM, CDR2 ANQGSEA, per germline. This CDR3 reads CSVSEGTSGSGTGELFF. The DNA for the CDR3 is TGCAGCGTTTCCGAAGGGACTAGCGGGAGTGGCACCGGGGAGCTGTTTTTT.

This clone occurred once. The CDR3, as DNA: TGTGCCAGCAGCTTACCAGGACTTACCTTGAGGACAGATACGCAGTATTTT. It encodes CASSLPGLTLRTDTQYF. This rearrangement joins TRBV7-8 to TRBJ2-3; the D gene is possibly TRBD2 (5 bases). V was clipped by 2 bases and J by 3 bases, with 18 bases between them. The germline gives CDR1 SGHVS, CDR2 FQNEAQ. This CDR3 has 17 amino acids.

The chain links TRBV10-1 to TRBJ2-1, with 8 bases lining up with TRBD2. This CDR3 comprises 20 residues. CDR1 is WNHNN, CDR2 SYGVQD, per germline (reference sequence). J gave up 4 bases and V 2 bases, and 19 bases lay outside the gene matches. The CDR3, as DNA: TGCGCCAGCAGTGAGGCGGTATGGAGAAATGGAGCGGGAGCGTACAATGAGCAGTTCTTC. As protein: CASSEAVWRNGAGAYNEQFF.

This chain joins TRBV7-2 and TRBJ2-3; D is unclear. This CDR3 spans 15 amino acids. The germline V and J ends were trimmed by 1 base and 0 bases, with 8 bases remaining between them. Germline CDR1 SGHTA, CDR2 FQGNSA. The DNA for the CDR3 is TGTGCCAGCAGCTTAGGTCCGGCTAGCACAGATACGCAGTATTTT. Residues: CASSLGPASTDTQYF.

V is TRBV9 and J is TRBJ2-3, with 14 bases aligning to TRBD2. This CDR3 contains 19 residues. Trimming took 4 bases from V and 1 from J; bases not matched to a gene: 11. Germline CDR1 reads SGDLS; CDR2 reads YYNGEE. The CDR3, as DNA: TGTGCCAGCAGCCCTAGACTAGCGGGAGGGGGTGGTGGCACAGATACGCAGTATTTT. This encodes CASSPRLAGGGGGTDTQYF.

This clone has a handful of counts. V gene TRBV6-6 combines with J gene TRBJ2-7; D not resolved. The length of the CDR3 is 16 residues. V was cut by 0 bases and J by 0 bases, with 12 bases left in between. CDR1 is MNHNY and CDR2 is SVGAGI in the germline V gene (reference sequence). CDR3 nucleotides: TGTGCCAGCAGTTACTCGGAACAAGTACCCTCCTACGAGCAGTACTTC. Translated, it gives CASSYSEQVPSYEQYF.